This T cell receptor beta chain was sequenced in a study of Graves' ophthalmopathy and Graves' hyperthyroidism. Study-level findings and limits: A model of 13 signatures distinguished ophthalmopathy from stable hyperthyroidism at around 90% sensitivity and 70% to 84% specificity. The model's prediction of ophthalmopathy progression had 70.59% sensitivity and around 77% specificity.

Points on this clonotype: Its antigen remains unidentified.

Amplification from RNA transcripts yielded the TCR beta CDR3 regions. HTBI primers were employed in first-round RT-PCR, then a second-round multiplex PCR followed. TCRdb independently ran MiXCR on the multiplex PCR reads; one entry per CDR3 protein. Counted here are about 550,000 distinct CDR3 sequences, roughly 40% occurring once; the ten biggest clones make up about 4.1%. Other autoimmune diseases, uncontrolled infections, pregnancy or lactation ruled patients out of participation. Germline V CDR1 and CDR2: SGHRS, YFSETQ. This CDR3 is built from 17 residues. Trimming removed 7 bases from V and 4 bases from J; junction bases left unmatched: 20.

This rearrangement joins TRBV5-1 to TRBJ2-7, with TRBD2 matching over 7 bases. The sequencing sample was made of peripheral blood or thyroid tissue (not recorded which). The source is an adult man with Graves' hyperthyroidism. This chain's CDR3 is CASFFRPGEGRPYEQYF. The DNA of the CDR3 is TGCGCCAGCTTCTTCCGTCCGGGGGAGGGCCGACCTTACGAGCAGTACTTC.